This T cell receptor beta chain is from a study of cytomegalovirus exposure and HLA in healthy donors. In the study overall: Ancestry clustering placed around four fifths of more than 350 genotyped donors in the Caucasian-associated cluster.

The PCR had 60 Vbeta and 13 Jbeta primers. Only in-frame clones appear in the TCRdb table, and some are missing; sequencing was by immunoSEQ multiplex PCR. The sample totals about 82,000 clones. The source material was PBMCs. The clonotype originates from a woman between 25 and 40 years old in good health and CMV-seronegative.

The CDR3 DNA follows: TGTGCCAGCCGGGGACAGGGAGGCTATGGCTACACCTTC. Translating it yields CASRGQGGYGYTF. The chain combines TRBV6-5 with TRBJ1-2; 9 nucleotides line up with TRBD1. Germline trimming cut 8 bases from V and 4 bases from J; bases unmatched to any gene: 5. Germline V gene data show CDR1 as MNHEY and CDR2 as SVGAGI. CDR3 length equals 13 residues.